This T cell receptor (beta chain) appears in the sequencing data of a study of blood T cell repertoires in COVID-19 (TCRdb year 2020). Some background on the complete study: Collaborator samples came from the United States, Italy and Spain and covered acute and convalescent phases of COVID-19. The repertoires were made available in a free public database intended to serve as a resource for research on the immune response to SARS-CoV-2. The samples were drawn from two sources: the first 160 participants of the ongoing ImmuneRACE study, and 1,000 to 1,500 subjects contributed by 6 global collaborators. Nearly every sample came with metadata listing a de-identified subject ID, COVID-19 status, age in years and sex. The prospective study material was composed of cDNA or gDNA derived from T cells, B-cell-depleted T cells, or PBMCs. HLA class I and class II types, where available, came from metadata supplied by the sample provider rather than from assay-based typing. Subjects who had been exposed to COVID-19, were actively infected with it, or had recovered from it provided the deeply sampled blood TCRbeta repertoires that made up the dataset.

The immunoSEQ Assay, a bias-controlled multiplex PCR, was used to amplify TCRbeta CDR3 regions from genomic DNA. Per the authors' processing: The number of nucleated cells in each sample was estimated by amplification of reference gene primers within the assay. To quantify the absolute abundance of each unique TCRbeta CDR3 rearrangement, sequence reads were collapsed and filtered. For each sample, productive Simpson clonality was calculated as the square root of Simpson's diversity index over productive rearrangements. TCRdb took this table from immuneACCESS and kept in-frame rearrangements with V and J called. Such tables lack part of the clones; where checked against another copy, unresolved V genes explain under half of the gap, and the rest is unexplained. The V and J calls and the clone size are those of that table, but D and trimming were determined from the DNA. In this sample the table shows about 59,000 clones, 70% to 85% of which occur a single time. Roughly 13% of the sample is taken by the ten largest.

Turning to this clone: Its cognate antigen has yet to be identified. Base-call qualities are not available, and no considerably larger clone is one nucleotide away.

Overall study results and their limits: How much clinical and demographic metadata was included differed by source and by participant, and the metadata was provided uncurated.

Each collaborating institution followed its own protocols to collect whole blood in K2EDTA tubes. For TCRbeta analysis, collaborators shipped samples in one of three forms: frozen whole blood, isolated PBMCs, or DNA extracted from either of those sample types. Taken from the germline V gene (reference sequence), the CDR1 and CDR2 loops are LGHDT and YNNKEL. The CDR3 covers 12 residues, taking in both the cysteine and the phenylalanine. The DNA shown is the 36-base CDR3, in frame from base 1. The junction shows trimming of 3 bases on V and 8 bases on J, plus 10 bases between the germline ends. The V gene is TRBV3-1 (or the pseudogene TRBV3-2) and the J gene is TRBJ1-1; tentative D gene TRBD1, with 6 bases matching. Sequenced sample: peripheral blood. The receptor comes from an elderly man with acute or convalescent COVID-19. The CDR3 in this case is CASSHVTGEAFF. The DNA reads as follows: TGTGCCAGCAGCCACGTTACAGGGGAAGCTTTCTTT.